This T cell receptor beta chain was documented in a study of T cell responses to AZD1222 COVID-19 vaccine. Study-level points and caveats: Clonal diversity may have been underestimated, and the donors were mostly white British, with more females than males.

The analysis combined second doses at about 4 or about 12 weeks. Germline CDR1 and CDR2: SGHAT and FQNNGV. The V and J ends lost 5 bases and 6 bases respectively, with 8 bases between them. The CDR3 loop spans 11 amino acids. Method: immunoSEQ multiplex PCR; TCRdb's copy keeps in-frame clones and lacks some. The profile shows some 71,000 clones, roughly nine tenths of them singletons. Concerning this clone itself: Its antigen is currently unknown.

The chain employs TRBV11-2 and TRBJ2-7; no clear D gene. Sequences were derived from peripheral blood, sampled 28 days after the second AZD1222 dose. This clonotype originated in an adult who received the AZD1222 COVID-19 vaccine. CDR3 residues: CASSTTLEQYF. The CDR3 DNA sequence: TGTGCCAGCAGCACTACCCTCGAGCAGTACTTC.